These T cell receptor beta chains were read from a single sample in a study of blood T cells in healthy people across ages. TCRdb processed the 5' RACE reads anew with MiXCR; each CDR3 protein has one entry. The sample lists roughly 800,000 distinct CDR3 sequences; about 55% were seen once. Material: blood. The source of these receptors is a man of 80 years or more in good health. The CDR3 runs from the conserved cysteine through the conserved F or W. A D gene is named only where the DNA matches it firmly. Part of the rows lack a size; the others show once, few, many or a class for expanded clones.

CDR3nt: TGTGCCAGCAGTTACCAACCGATCGAGGACAGATACGCGTATTTT
CDR3aa: CASSYQPIEDRYAYF
v_gene: TRBV6-5
abundance: few
j_gene: TRBJ2-3
d_gene: .

CDR3nt: TGTGCCAGCAGCCAGACTAGCGTCGCCACAGATACGCAGTATTTT
CDR3aa: CASSQTSVATDTQYF
v_gene: TRBV4-2
abundance: .
j_gene: TRBJ2-3
d_gene: TRBD2

CDR3nt: TGTGCCAGCTCGACGGGGCTCTTGAGGGAGACCCAGTACTTC
CDR3aa: CASSTGLLRETQYF
v_gene: TRBV6-1
abundance: .
j_gene: TRBJ2-5
d_gene: .

CDR3nt: TGTGCCAGCAGCCAAGTATTTACGGGACAGGGGCTTTATGGCTACACCTTC
CDR3aa: CASSQVFTGQGLYGYTF
v_gene: TRBV14
abundance: once
j_gene: TRBJ1-2
d_gene: TRBD1

CDR3nt: TGTGCCAGCAGTTACACGGCCGGGCTTAGCGGCTACACCTTC
CDR3aa: CASSYTAGLSGYTF
v_gene: TRBV6-5
abundance: .
j_gene: TRBJ1-2
d_gene: .

CDR3nt: TGTGCCACCGGTACTTGGGGCACCGGGGAGCTGTTTTTT
CDR3aa: CATGTWGTGELFF
v_gene: TRBV24-1
abundance: .
j_gene: TRBJ2-2
d_gene: .

CDR3nt: TGTGCCAGCAGCCCAACGGGGAAGAAAGCTTTCTTT
CDR3aa: CASSPTGKKAFF
v_gene: TRBV11-2
abundance: few
j_gene: TRBJ1-1
d_gene: .

CDR3nt: TGTGCCAGCAGTCCAACACCCTCAGGGGGGAATGAGCAGTTCTTC
CDR3aa: CASSPTPSGGNEQFF
v_gene: TRBV12-3/TRBV12-4
abundance: .
j_gene: TRBJ2-1
d_gene: .

CDR3nt: TGTGCCAGCAGCCAAGGGACGGGAAAATACGAGCAGTACTTC
CDR3aa: CASSQGTGKYEQYF
v_gene: TRBV3-1
abundance: .
j_gene: TRBJ2-7
d_gene: .

CDR3nt: TGCAGGGCTAGAGACCCCGGGACTTCGGGTAGGGAGCAGTTCTTC
CDR3aa: CRARDPGTSGREQFF
v_gene: TRBV20-1
abundance: .
j_gene: TRBJ2-1
d_gene: .

CDR3nt: TGTGCCAGCAGTCCCCGGCGCTACAATGAGCAGTTCTTC
CDR3aa: CASSPRRYNEQFF
v_gene: TRBV6-2/TRBV6-3
abundance: .
j_gene: TRBJ2-1
d_gene: .

CDR3nt: TGTGCCATCAGTGAGTCCCCCCTATCTCTAGGAGAGACCCAGTACTTC
CDR3aa: CAISESPLSLGETQYF
v_gene: TRBV10-3
abundance: few
j_gene: TRBJ2-5
d_gene: .

CDR3nt: TGTGCCAGCAATATGTCACTCCGGGGCGAGCAGTACTTC
CDR3aa: CASNMSLRGEQYF
v_gene: TRBV6-1
abundance: .
j_gene: TRBJ2-7
d_gene: .

CDR3nt: TGTGCCAGCAGCTTAGATAGGGCCTACCCTGGCGTTTATGGCTACACCTTC
CDR3aa: CASSLDRAYPGVYGYTF
v_gene: TRBV7-6
abundance: .
j_gene: TRBJ1-2
d_gene: .

CDR3nt: TGTGCCAGCAGCCAAGATGCCGGAGAAGGCTACACCTTC
CDR3aa: CASSQDAGEGYTF
v_gene: TRBV3-1
abundance: .
j_gene: TRBJ1-2
d_gene: .

CDR3nt: TGCAGTGCAAAGACAGGGGCAACTAGCTCCTACAATGAGCAGTTCTTC
CDR3aa: CSAKTGATSSYNEQFF
v_gene: TRBV20-1
abundance: .
j_gene: TRBJ2-1
d_gene: TRBD1

CDR3nt: TGCAGTGCCCTCACGGAGCGGGATTTCACAGATACGCAGTATTTT
CDR3aa: CSALTERDFTDTQYF
v_gene: TRBV20-1
abundance: .
j_gene: TRBJ2-3
d_gene: TRBD2

CDR3nt: TGTGCCAGCAGTCAAGGCGGTAACTATGGCTACACCTTC
CDR3aa: CASSQGGNYGYTF
v_gene: TRBV27
abundance: .
j_gene: TRBJ1-2
d_gene: .

CDR3nt: TGTGCCAGCAGCTCCGTCCCATACGAGCAGTACTTC
CDR3aa: CASSSVPYEQYF
v_gene: TRBV6-2/TRBV6-3
abundance: few
j_gene: TRBJ2-7
d_gene: .

CDR3nt: TGCGCCAGCTGCCCTGGGGACAGGCGTGCCTACGAGCAGTACTTC
CDR3aa: CASCPGDRRAYEQYF
v_gene: TRBV5-1
abundance: .
j_gene: TRBJ2-7
d_gene: TRBD1

CDR3nt: TGCAGCGTTGAACAGCGAGGGCCGACAGATACGCAGTATTTT
CDR3aa: CSVEQRGPTDTQYF
v_gene: TRBV29-1
abundance: .
j_gene: TRBJ2-3
d_gene: .

CDR3nt: TGTGCCAGCATTGCCAGGGCAATGACAGATACGCAGTATTTT
CDR3aa: CASIARAMTDTQYF
v_gene: TRBV2
abundance: .
j_gene: TRBJ2-3
d_gene: .

CDR3nt: TGTGCCAGCAGCCTGAAAGTAAGCGGGAGGGCCCGACTTTCCTACAATGAGCAGTTCTTC
CDR3aa: CASSLKVSGRARLSYNEQFF
v_gene: TRBV14
abundance: once
j_gene: TRBJ2-1
d_gene: TRBD2

CDR3nt: TGTGCCAGCAGTTTACTTAGGCCCCAGGGAACTGAAGCTTTCTTT
CDR3aa: CASSLLRPQGTEAFF
v_gene: TRBV12-3/TRBV12-4
abundance: .
j_gene: TRBJ1-1
d_gene: .

CDR3nt: TGCGCCAGCAGCCAATCGGGGACGCCGAACACTGAAGCTTTCTTT
CDR3aa: CASSQSGTPNTEAFF
v_gene: TRBV4-1
abundance: .
j_gene: TRBJ1-1
d_gene: .

CDR3nt: TGCAGTGCTAGTGGACTCGATAAAGAGACCCAGTACTTC
CDR3aa: CSASGLDKETQYF
v_gene: TRBV20-1
abundance: few
j_gene: TRBJ2-5
d_gene: .

CDR3nt: TGTGCCAGCACCGACAGCCTACTTCCCTACGAGCAGTACTTC
CDR3aa: CASTDSLLPYEQYF
v_gene: TRBV28
abundance: .
j_gene: TRBJ2-7
d_gene: .

CDR3nt: TGTGCCAGCAGCTTGGCCGAGGTAGCCAAAAACATTCAGTACTTC
CDR3aa: CASSLAEVAKNIQYF
v_gene: TRBV5-4
abundance: .
j_gene: TRBJ2-4
d_gene: .

CDR3nt: TGTGCCAGCAGCGTCAGCGATGAGCAGTTCTTC
CDR3aa: CASSVSDEQFF
v_gene: TRBV2
abundance: .
j_gene: TRBJ2-1
d_gene: .

CDR3nt: TGTGCCAGCAGCCCTGACCGGGTCTATGAGGAAAAACTGTTTTTT
CDR3aa: CASSPDRVYEEKLFF
v_gene: TRBV3-1
abundance: .
j_gene: TRBJ1-4
d_gene: .

CDR3nt: TGTGCCAGCAGCCAAGACACGACAGGGGGCGAGCAGTACTTC
CDR3aa: CASSQDTTGGEQYF
v_gene: TRBV3-1
abundance: .
j_gene: TRBJ2-7
d_gene: TRBD1

CDR3nt: TGTGCCAGCAGTCCCGCGGGCAGGAGCTGGTGGGAGCAGTACTTC
CDR3aa: CASSPAGRSWWEQYF
v_gene: TRBV12-3/TRBV12-4
abundance: .
j_gene: TRBJ2-7
d_gene: .

CDR3nt: TGCAGTGCTAGAGATGCCCGGGGAACAGCCAGTAATCAGCCCCAGCATTTT
CDR3aa: CSARDARGTASNQPQHF
v_gene: TRBV20-1
abundance: .
j_gene: TRBJ1-5
d_gene: .

CDR3nt: TGTGCCAGCAGCCTATCTTTCGTGAACGGGAGGGGCAGATACGCGTATTTT
CDR3aa: CASSLSFVNGRGRYAYF
v_gene: TRBV7-2
abundance: .
j_gene: TRBJ2-3
d_gene: TRBD2

CDR3nt: TGTGCCAGCAGTCGTGGAGCGACAGATACGCAGTATTTT
CDR3aa: CASSRGATDTQYF
v_gene: TRBV25-1
abundance: .
j_gene: TRBJ2-3
d_gene: .

CDR3nt: TGTGCCGGCAGCTTTGGGAGCGGATACAATGAGCAGTTCTTC
CDR3aa: CAGSFGSGYNEQFF
v_gene: TRBV7-2
abundance: .
j_gene: TRBJ2-1
d_gene: .

CDR3nt: TGTGCCAGTAGTCGGGCTACACAAGAGACCCAGTACTTC
CDR3aa: CASSRATQETQYF
v_gene: TRBV19
abundance: .
j_gene: TRBJ2-5
d_gene: .

CDR3nt: TGTGCCAGCTGGAATTGTAGGCCCGGTGCGGCCAACGTCCTGACTTTC
CDR3aa: CASWNCRPGAANVLTF
v_gene: TRBV21-1
abundance: .
j_gene: TRBJ2-6
d_gene: .

CDR3nt: TGTGCCAGCCAAAGGGGGCATCAGCCCCAGCATTTT
CDR3aa: CASQRGHQPQHF
v_gene: TRBV12-3/TRBV12-4
abundance: .
j_gene: TRBJ1-5
d_gene: TRBD1

CDR3nt: TGTGCCAGCAGTCGGGCAGACAATGAGCAGTTCTTC
CDR3aa: CASSRADNEQFF
v_gene: TRBV12-3/TRBV12-4
abundance: few
j_gene: TRBJ2-1
d_gene: .

CDR3nt: TGTGCCAGCAGTTACTCGAGCGGGACCCAGTACTTC
CDR3aa: CASSYSSGTQYF
v_gene: TRBV6-2/TRBV6-3
abundance: few
j_gene: TRBJ2-5
d_gene: .

CDR3nt: TGTGCCAGCTCACCATCGGTCTGGGGGGCCTCCTACGAGCAGTACTTC
CDR3aa: CASSPSVWGASYEQYF
v_gene: TRBV18
abundance: .
j_gene: TRBJ2-7
d_gene: .

CDR3nt: TGTGCCAGCAGGGAGATACACCTGGGTGAGCAGTTCTTC
CDR3aa: CASREIHLGEQFF
v_gene: TRBV2
abundance: .
j_gene: TRBJ2-1
d_gene: .